A selection of T cell receptor beta chains follows, all from one sample in a study of metastatic and nonmetastatic thyroid tumors. TCRdb redid the clone calls on the PCR reads using MiXCR. The sample consists of around 61,000 clones, just under 30% of them appearing once. Sequencing was performed on blood. The receptors originated from a female donor with papillary thyroid cancer or a benign thyroid nodule (not recorded which). Some clones in this sample may be carry-over from other donors' samples. CDR3s include the opening cysteine and the closing phenylalanine or tryptophan. A D gene is named only where the DNA matches it firmly. Where a row states a size, it is once, few, many or the class of an expanded clone; other rows omit it.

V,D,J,size,DNA,CDR3
TRBV20-1,TRBD1,TRBJ1-2,once,TGCAGTGCTAGAAGGACAGGGGGCTACACCTTC,CSARRTGGYTF
TRBV2,TRBD1,TRBJ1-6,few,TGTGCCAGCAGGACCGGGACAGCTAGATCACCCCTCCACTTT,CASRTGTARSPLHF
TRBV15,.,TRBJ1-3,.,TGTGCCACCAGCAGACAGGACTTACTCTCTGGAAACACCATATATTTT,CATSRQDLLSGNTIYF
TRBV19,.,TRBJ2-1,few,TGTGCCAGTAGGTACCGGGAAGGGCAGTTCTTC,CASRYREGQFF
TRBV27,.,TRBJ1-2,.,TGTGCCAGCAGTCTATCAGGGACTCTCTATGGCTACACCTTC,CASSLSGTLYGYTF
TRBV6-5,TRBD2,TRBJ2-2,few,TGTGCCAGCAGTTACTCGGCTAGCGGGGGGGCCGGGGAGCTGTTTTTT,CASSYSASGGAGELFF
TRBV19,.,TRBJ1-2,few,TGTGCCAGTAGTATCGACGTGGGGGGCTACACCTTC,CASSIDVGGYTF
TRBV27,.,TRBJ2-7,.,TGTGCCAGCAGTCTAGCCCGGGGGTACGAGCAGTACTTC,CASSLARGYEQYF
TRBV2,TRBD1,TRBJ1-2,few,TGTGCCAGCACAGGGGGTGTCCGCGGCTACACCTTC,CASTGGVRGYTF
TRBV6-2/TRBV6-3,.,TRBJ2-1,few,TGTGCCAGCAGTTACTCGAGCCAGGCTTCCTACAATGAGCAGTTCTTC,CASSYSSQASYNEQFF
TRBV10-2,.,TRBJ2-7,.,TGCGCCAGCACGCCGGCAGGATCGTCGGGGCAGTACTTC,CASTPAGSSGQYF
TRBV20-1,.,TRBJ2-3,.,TGCAGTGCTAGTGGCGGTGCAGATACGCAGTATTTT,CSASGGADTQYF
TRBV5-6,TRBD1,TRBJ2-7,.,TGTGCCAGCAGCCGATACGGACAGGGCGAGGGCGAGCAGTACTTC,CASSRYGQGEGEQYF
TRBV2,.,TRBJ1-1,medium-sized,TGTGCCAGCAGCGAGGACGGCTGGCACACTGAAGCTTTCTTT,CASSEDGWHTEAFF
TRBV24-1,TRBD1,TRBJ1-5,.,TGTGCCACGGGGACAGGGTTCCCCAATCAGCCCCAGCATTTT,CATGTGFPNQPQHF
TRBV28,TRBD1,TRBJ2-1,.,TGTGCCAGCAGTATCGGACAGGGCAATGAGCAGTTCTTC,CASSIGQGNEQFF
TRBV6-2/TRBV6-3,.,TRBJ2-2,medium-sized,TGTGCCAGCCAAATCCACAGGCCGGACACCGGGGAGCTGTTTTTT,CASQIHRPDTGELFF
TRBV12-3/TRBV12-4,.,TRBJ2-2,.,TGTGCCAGCAGGCCGGGACTGGGAGACACCGGGGAGCTGTTTTTT,CASRPGLGDTGELFF
TRBV10-3,.,TRBJ2-7,few,TGTGCCATCAGTGAGAGAGGGGGCGAGCAGTACTTC,CAISERGGEQYF
TRBV7-3,TRBD2,TRBJ2-3,once,TGTGCCAGCAGCTTAGGGTTCGCGGGGGGATTCCAGTATTTT,CASSLGFAGGFQYF
TRBV11-1,TRBD1,TRBJ2-7,.,TGTGCCAGCAGCCCGAAGGGACAGTGTGACTCCTACGAGCAGTACTTC,CASSPKGQCDSYEQYF
TRBV5-1,TRBD2,TRBJ2-3,.,TGCGCCAGCAGCTCGGGACTAGCGGGAGGCGGGGGAGATACGCAGTATTTT,CASSSGLAGGGGDTQYF
TRBV7-9,TRBD2,TRBJ2-7,.,TGTGCCAGCAGCCCCAGCGGGAGGACCGAGCAGTACTTC,CASSPSGRTEQYF
TRBV4-3,TRBD2,TRBJ2-3,many,TGCGCCAGCAGCCTCTCCCCACTAGCGGGCGTAACAGATACGCAGTATTTT,CASSLSPLAGVTDTQYF
TRBV3-1,TRBD1,TRBJ1-2,many,TGTGCCAGCAGCCCCGGGACAGGAGATCTCTATGGCTACACCTTC,CASSPGTGDLYGYTF
TRBV28,.,TRBJ1-4,many,TGTGCCAGCAGTTTACTAGAAGAGGGTTCAGAAAAACTGTTTTTT,CASSLLEEGSEKLFF
TRBV5-1,.,TRBJ2-5,many,TGCGCCAGCAGCCCGAGGGTCCAAGAGACCCAGTACTTC,CASSPRVQETQYF
TRBV10-3,.,TRBJ1-1,few,TGCGCCATCAGTGAGTCCCGAGAGGCTGAAGCTTTCTTT,CAISESREAEAFF
TRBV2,TRBD1,TRBJ2-7,.,TGTGCCAGCAGCCGGGACAGGGGCAACGAGCAGTACTTC,CASSRDRGNEQYF
TRBV11-3,TRBD2,TRBJ2-2,few,TGTGCCAGCAGCTTTATATCTAGCGGATCCACCGGGGAGCTGTTTTTT,CASSFISSGSTGELFF
TRBV6-1,TRBD1,TRBJ1-5,.,TGTGCCAGCAGTTTACACCCCGGGACAGGTAATCAGCCCCAGCATTTT,CASSLHPGTGNQPQHF
TRBV24-1,.,TRBJ2-3,.,TGTGCCACCAGTGATCGGCTTACGGGGCAGTATTTT,CATSDRLTGQYF
TRBV7-3,.,TRBJ2-2,few,TGTGCCAGCAGCTTACAGGGACACGCCGGGGAGCTGTTTTTT,CASSLQGHAGELFF
TRBV28,.,TRBJ2-1,few,TGTGCCAGCAGTTTCGAACCGAAGGAAGGTGAGCAGTTCTTC,CASSFEPKEGEQFF
TRBV2,.,TRBJ1-1,few,TGTGCCAGCAGTACTCGGATAACAGAGGCTTTCTTT,CASSTRITEAFF
TRBV5-8,.,TRBJ1-2,.,TGTGCCAGCAGCCGCCCAGGGAATTATGGCTACACCTTC,CASSRPGNYGYTF
TRBV12-3/TRBV12-4,.,TRBJ2-5,.,TGTGCCAGCAAAGGCAGGGAGACCCAGTACTTC,CASKGRETQYF
TRBV27,.,TRBJ2-7,few,TGTGCCAGCAGTTTGGGTCGTGGGCAGGGGTCCTTCTACGAGCAGTACTTC,CASSLGRGQGSFYEQYF
TRBV12-3/TRBV12-4,.,TRBJ2-7,.,TGTGCCAGCAGTTTGGGGGGTCTCTCCTACGAGCAGTACTTC,CASSLGGLSYEQYF
TRBV6-1,.,TRBJ1-4,.,TGTGCCAGCAGTAGGGGGACCATTAATGAAAAACTGTTTTTT,CASSRGTINEKLFF
TRBV6-2/TRBV6-3,.,TRBJ2-3,many,TGTGCCAGCAGTCCCATAGGAATAAAGGCTACGCAGTATTTT,CASSPIGIKATQYF